A single sample gave rise to the 29 T cell receptor beta chains below, sequenced in a study of T-cell reconstitution after alpha-beta-depleted transplantation in children. Preparation of the TCRbeta library was carried out with unique molecular identifiers. TCRdb itself ran the PCR reads through MiXCR, one entry per CDR3 protein. The sample lists around 700,000 distinct CDR3 sequences, roughly 14% occurring once. The sample consisted of PBMCs, taken before TCRalphabeta/CD19-depleted stem cell transplant. The receptors derive from a girl between 2 and 10 years old with congenital amegakaryocytic thrombocytopenia, due to receive a stem cell transplant.

DNA for the CDR3: TGTGCCAGCAGAGGACCTAACGTTGGTACGCAGTATTTT. Translating it yields CASRGPNVGTQYF. This sequence joins TRBV12-3 or TRBV12-4 and TRBJ2-3; D is ambiguous. The CDR3 sequence is 13 residues long. Trimming shortened V by 6 bases and J by 8 bases, and 15 bases separated the two germline ends.

This clonotype was picked up many times. The chain is built from TRBV12-3 or TRBV12-4 and TRBJ2-2; 7 bases fit TRBD1. The CDR3 is 15 residues long. Germline trimming cut 5 bases from V and 6 bases from J; bases unmatched to any gene: 9. CDR3 sequence reads: CASSPLDRAAGELFF. DNA of the CDR3: TGTGCCAGCAGTCCGCTAGACAGGGCAGCCGGGGAGCTGTTTTTT.

This clonotype was detected ten times or more. The genes are TRBV20-1 and TRBJ1-3; possibly TRBD1 for D (6 bases). CDR1 is DFQATT and CDR2 is SNEGSKA in the germline V gene (reference sequence). CDR3 length: 15 residues. Deletions cut 3 bases from V and 2 bases from J, with 14 bases between. CDR3: CSASPGALAGNTIYF. In DNA form, the CDR3 reads TGCAGTGCTAGCCCGGGGGCACTAGCTGGAAACACCATATATTTT.

This clonotype was detected only a few times. The chain carries TRBV7-8 and TRBJ2-3, with a tentative D call TRBD2 (5 bases). This CDR3 is 14 amino acids long. Germline CDR1 and CDR2: SGHVS and FQNEAQ. Deletions cut 5 bases from V and 4 bases from J, with 13 bases between. In DNA form, the CDR3 reads TGTGCCAGCAGCCCCACTAGTACCCCAGATACGCAGTATTTT. Amino acids: CASSPTSTPDTQYF.

This clonotype was counted only a few times. This chain links TRBV30 with TRBJ2-1; 8 bases are a match to TRBD2. The V and J ends lost 5 bases and 4 bases, in that order; junction bases with no gene match: 7. Per germline, CDR1 GTSNPN and CDR2 SVGIG (reference sequence). The CDR3 runs to 14 residues. The CDR3 sequence: CAWSSGSTYNEQFF. CDR3 nucleotide sequence: TGTGCCTGGTCGAGCGGGAGTACGTACAATGAGCAGTTCTTC. Full variable domain (missing parts from reference TRBV30 and TRBJ2-1): SQTIHQWPATLVQPVGSPLSLECTVEGTSNPNLYWYRQAAGRGLQLLFYSVGIGQISSEVPQNLSASRPQDRQFILSSKKLLLSDSGFYLCAWSSGSTYNEQFFGPGTRLTVL.

This clonotype was seen many times. The J gene is TRBJ2-3, the V gene TRBV20-1, with D tentatively TRBD2 (5 bases). Between the trimmed V and J ends, which lost 1 base and 2 bases, there was a span of 19 bases. CDR3 size: 17 residues. Looked up from germline, CDR1 is DFQATT and CDR2 is SNEGSKA (reference sequence). The CDR3 spells CSARGRTGTPTTDTQYF. The CDR3 bases are TGCAGTGCTAGAGGACGGACGGGAACACCCACCACAGATACGCAGTATTTT.

The chain has TRBV5-1 and TRBJ2-5; weak D call: TRBD1 (5 bases). V lost 2 bases, J lost 4 bases, and 18 bases lay in between. There are 16 residues in the CDR3. The V gene's germline CDR1 is SGHRS and CDR2 YFSETQ. CDR3 loop: CASSFVSRAFGETQYF. DNA of the CDR3: TGCGCCAGCAGCTTCGTATCCAGGGCTTTCGGAGAGACCCAGTACTTC.

This clonotype was picked up a small number of times. This chain links TRBV20-1 with TRBJ2-3; 7 bases match TRBD2. The CDR3 totals 16 residues. The germline V gene has CDR1 DFQATT and CDR2 SNEGSKA (reference sequence). The V gene end was trimmed by 7 bases and the J gene end by 2 bases; junction bases not matched to a gene: 15. In nucleotides, the CDR3 is TGCAGTGTCGAACCCCGCCTAGCGGAACACACAGATACGCAGTATTTT. Its translation is CSVEPRLAEHTDTQYF.

This clonotype was counted many times. The chain recombines TRBV28 with TRBJ2-1, with D perhaps TRBD1 or TRBD2 (5 bases each). Germline V gives CDR1 MDHEN, CDR2 SYDVKM. This CDR3 spans 14 amino acids. Trimming took off 7 bases at V and 3 bases at J, with 13 bases between the two ends. The CDR3 DNA follows: TGTGCCAGCAAGAGGGGAGCCTACTACAATGAGCAGTTCTTC. Protein product: CASKRGAYYNEQFF. Drawing the rest from reference TRBV28 and TRBJ2-1, the complete variable domain is DVKVTQSSRYLVKRTGEKVFLECVQDMDHENMFWYRQDPGLGLRLIYFSYDVKMKEKGDIPEGYSVSREKKERFSLILESASTNQTSMYLCASKRGAYYNEQFFGPGTRLTVL.

The genes are TRBV7-2 and TRBJ1-2; D is unresolved. V shed 5 bases and J shed 4 bases, with 17 bases lying between them. Per the germline V gene, CDR1 is SGHTA and CDR2 is FQGNSA. The CDR3 spans 15 residues. CDR3 nucleotides: TGTGCCAGCAGCCTCAGTGCTCATCAGAGCTATGGCTACACCTTC. It yields the protein CASSLSAHQSYGYTF.

This clonotype was counted many times. The rearrangement links TRBV20-1 to TRBJ2-2, with D maybe TRBD2 (5 bases). The ends were cut back, 6 bases at V and 6 bases at J, with 11 bases in the middle. Germline CDR1 is DFQATT and CDR2 is SNEGSKA (reference sequence). The CDR3 length is 12 residues. CDR3 sequence reads: CSARTVSGELFF. CDR3 nucleotides: TGCAGTGCAAGGACTGTATCCGGGGAGCTGTTTTTT.

This clonotype was seen repeatedly, ten times or more. The J gene is TRBJ2-2, the V gene TRBV20-1, with TRBD2 matching over 7 bases. With 3 bases clipped from V and 2 bases from J, the junction kept 12 bases outside the gene matches. Germline loops: CDR1 DFQATT, CDR2 SNEGSKA (reference sequence). CDR3 length: 17 residues. In nucleotides, the CDR3 is TGCAGTGCTAGGCCCCCGTCTTCTAGCGGAAACACCGGGGAGCTGTTTTTT. It is translated as CSARPPSSSGNTGELFF.

The chain combines TRBV29-1 with TRBJ1-5; TRBD1 agrees at 7 bases. Germline V gene sequence: CDR1 SQVTM, CDR2 ANQGSEA. The junction had 10 bases not matched to a gene; V was cut back by 6 bases and J by 5 bases. The CDR3 is 14 amino acids. The CDR3 spells CSVARDSGDQPQHF. The CDR3, as DNA: TGCAGCGTAGCCCGGGACAGCGGGGATCAGCCCCAGCATTTT.

V and J are TRBV5-1 and TRBJ2-5, with D tentatively TRBD1 (5 bases). The CDR3 extends over 14 amino acids. The V and J ends lost 0 bases and 3 bases respectively, with 9 bases between them. Germline V gives CDR1 SGHRS, CDR2 YFSETQ. The CDR3, as DNA: TGCGCCAGCAGCTTGGACAGGCCTAAAGAGACCCAGTACTTC. This translates into CASSLDRPKETQYF.

Ten or more counts support this clonotype. The J gene is TRBJ2-3, the V gene TRBV18; D is tentatively TRBD1 or TRBD2 (5 bases each). Looked up from germline, CDR1 is KGHSH and CDR2 is LQKENI. The CDR3 loop spans 14 amino acids. Trimming stripped 3 bases from V and 4 bases from J, with 11 bases between. The CDR3 protein is CASSPSGDADTQYF. The CDR3 DNA reads as TGTGCCAGCTCACCTTCCGGGGACGCAGATACGCAGTATTTT. The whole variable domain, remainder taken from reference TRBV18 and TRBJ2-3, is NAGVMQNPRHLVRRRGQEARLRCSPMKGHSHVYWYRQLPEEGLKFMVYLQKENIIDESGMPKERFSAEFPKEGPSILRIQQVVRGDSAAYFCASSPSGDADTQYFGPGTRLTVL.

V gene TRBV4-1 combines with J gene TRBJ2-3; TRBD2 matches 10 bases. Germline-derived CDR1 and CDR2 are MGHRA and YSYEKL. The V gene end was trimmed by 0 bases and the J gene end by 0 bases; junction bases not matched to a gene: 6. This CDR3 contains 18 residues. In nucleotides, the CDR3 is TGCGCCAGCAGCCAAGAAGAGAGCGGGAGGGCCAGCACAGATACGCAGTATTTT. It codes for CASSQEESGRASTDTQYF.

This clonotype was counted between two and nine times. The chain carries TRBV7-9 and TRBJ2-7, with 9 bases identical to TRBD2. CDR1 is SEHNR, CDR2 FQNEAQ, per germline (reference sequence). The CDR3 consists of 13 residues. The V segment lost 6 bases and the J segment 5 bases; nucleotides outside the gene matches: 5. The CDR3 region is CASRREGLDEQYF. CDR3 DNA sequence: TGTGCCAGCAGGCGGGAGGGCTTGGACGAGCAGTACTTC.

This clonotype showed up many times. This chain links TRBV10-3 with TRBJ2-1; 8 bases are shared with TRBD2. Germline values: CDR1 ENHRY, CDR2 SYGVKD. V shed 8 bases, J shed 9 bases, and the junction held 12 bases outside the gene matches. This CDR3 is built from 14 residues. CDR3 coding DNA: TGTGCCATCGGGGCGGGAGGAACTCTGGGTGAGCAGTTCTTC. Amino acid sequence: CAIGAGGTLGEQFF.

This clonotype has at least ten counts. As DNA, the CDR3 is TGTGCCAGCAGCTTAACTTCTAGCGGGATGACAGATACGCAGTATTTT. Encoded protein: CASSLTSSGMTDTQYF. V usage is TRBV7-3 and J usage is TRBJ2-3, with 9 bases lining up with TRBD2. CDR3 size: 16 residues. V dropped 0 bases and J dropped 3; count of bases not matched to a gene: 4. Germline CDR1 reads SGHTA; CDR2 reads FQGTGA.

This clonotype occurred many times. The rearrangement uses TRBV27 and TRBJ2-3; D perhaps matches TRBD1 (6 bases). This CDR3 is built from 14 residues. Trimming pared 6 bases from V and 2 bases from J, leaving 12 bases between. The germline gives CDR1 MNHEY, CDR2 SMNVEV (reference sequence). The CDR3 here is CASSRTENTDTQYF. CDR3 bases: TGTGCCAGCAGCAGGACAGAGAACACAGATACGCAGTATTTT.

Ten or more counts support this clonotype. V usage is TRBV15 and J usage is TRBJ2-1, with 7 bases that match TRBD2. This CDR3 has 16 amino acids. Unmatched junction bases numbered 6, after V lost 3 bases and J lost 1 base. CDR1 LNHNV and CDR2 YYDKDF come from the germline V gene (reference sequence). CDR3 amino acids: CATSSGPAGSYNEQFF. The CDR3 DNA is TGTGCCACCAGCAGCGGCCCAGCGGGGTCCTACAATGAGCAGTTCTTC. Full variable domain (outside the CDR3, taken from reference TRBV15 and TRBJ2-1): DAMVIQNPRYQVTQFGKPVTLSCSQTLNHNVMYWYQQKSSQAPKLLFHYYDKDFNNEADTPDNFQSRRPNTSFCFLDIRSPGLGDTAMYLCATSSGPAGSYNEQFFGPGTRLTVL.

In its sample, this clonotype was seen a few times. The V and J genes are TRBV20-1 and TRBJ2-1; TRBD2 aligns across 8 bases. The CDR3 length is 14 residues. The V segment lost 2 bases and the J segment 8 bases; nucleotides outside the gene matches: 8. From germline, CDR1 is DFQATT and CDR2 SNEGSKA (reference sequence). The CDR3 is CSARSSGRRDEQFF. In nucleotides, the CDR3 is TGCAGTGCTAGATCGAGCGGGAGAAGGGATGAGCAGTTCTTC.

V is TRBV12-3 or TRBV12-4 and J is TRBJ2-5; D is undetermined. The ends were cut back, 6 bases at V and 2 bases at J, with 7 bases in the middle. This CDR3 spans 12 amino acids. The CDR3 sequence is CASRTPQETQYF. The CDR3 region has the DNA TGTGCCAGCAGGACACCACAAGAGACCCAGTACTTC.

On this clonotype itself: A much larger clone differs by one base, so this may be a read error. V gene TRBV10-3 combines with J gene TRBJ2-7; 7 nucleotides agree with TRBD2. With 10 bases clipped from V and 6 bases from J, the junction kept 15 bases outside the gene matches. The V gene's germline CDR1 is ENHRY and CDR2 SYGVKD. The CDR3 loop spans 14 amino acids. The CDR3 spells CATVKRGGRFEQYF. CDR3 in DNA: TGTGCCACAGTAAAGCGGGGTGGACGATTCGAGCAGTACTTC.

This clonotype appeared a few times. V usage is TRBV2 and J usage is TRBJ2-1; possibly TRBD2 for D (6 bases). Germline CDR1 and CDR2: SNHLY and FYNNEI. Trimming took 4 bases from V and 0 from J, leaving 10 bases between them. The CDR3 is 15 residues long. The DNA for the CDR3 is TGTGCCAGCAGTGCCGGGGGTCTCTCCTACAATGAGCAGTTCTTC. Translated: CASSAGGLSYNEQFF.

The V call is TRBV20-1, the J call TRBJ2-3, with 7 bases that match TRBD2. CDR3 size: 15 residues. The V gene end was trimmed by 0 bases and the J gene end by 4 bases; junction bases not matched to a gene: 7. Germline V lookup: CDR1 DFQATT, CDR2 SNEGSKA (reference sequence). CDR3 in amino acids: CSAREAGVIPDTQYF. In DNA, the CDR3 is TGCAGTGCTAGAGAGGCGGGAGTAATCCCAGATACGCAGTATTTT.

The chain has TRBV30 and TRBJ1-5, with TRBD1 matching over 7 bases. The germline V gene encodes CDR1 GTSNPN and CDR2 SVGIG (reference sequence). V trimming: 2 bases; J trimming: 4 bases; junction bases outside the gene matches: 8. The CDR3 consists of 15 residues. CDR3 sequence: CAWSPRTGRNQPQHF. CDR3 in DNA: TGTGCCTGGAGTCCCCGGACAGGCAGGAATCAGCCCCAGCATTTT. The full variable domain, its missing parts supplied by reference TRBV30 and TRBJ1-5, is SQTIHQWPATLVQPVGSPLSLECTVEGTSNPNLYWYRQAAGRGLQLLFYSVGIGQISSEVPQNLSASRPQDRQFILSSKKLLLSDSGFYLCAWSPRTGRNQPQHFGDGTRLSIL.

The CDR3 DNA reads TGTGCCAGCAAACCTTGGCGACGGGAGCAGTTCTTC. This codes for CASKPWRREQFF. The chain couples TRBV28 to TRBJ2-1; D unresolved. Germline CDR1 reads MDHEN; CDR2 reads SYDVKM. The CDR3 is 12 residues long. Trimming removed 7 bases from V and 10 bases from J, with 14 bases in between.

This clonotype was found a few times. The chain couples TRBV5-5 to TRBJ2-5, with D tentatively TRBD2 (7 bases). From germline, CDR1 is SGHKS and CDR2 YYEKEE (reference sequence). CDR3 size: 15 residues. V was trimmed by 4 bases and J by 1 base, leaving 14 bases between them. The CDR3 protein is CASSQRGAPQETQYF. In DNA form, the CDR3 reads TGTGCCAGCAGCCAACGGGGGGCCCCCCAAGAGACCCAGTACTTC.